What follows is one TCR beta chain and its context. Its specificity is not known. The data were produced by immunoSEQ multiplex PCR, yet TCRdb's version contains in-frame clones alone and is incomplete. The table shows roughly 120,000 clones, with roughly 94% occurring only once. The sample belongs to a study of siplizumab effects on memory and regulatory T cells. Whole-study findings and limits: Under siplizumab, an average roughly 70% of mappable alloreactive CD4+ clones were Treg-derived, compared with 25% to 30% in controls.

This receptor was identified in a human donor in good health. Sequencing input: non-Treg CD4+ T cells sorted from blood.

The CDR3 bases are TGCGCCAGCAGCGGAGGATCCACAGATACGCAGTATTTT. Protein: CASSGGSTDTQYF. This chain joins TRBV5-1 and TRBJ2-3; tentative D call: TRBD2 (5 bases). Germline loops: CDR1 SGHRS, CDR2 YFSETQ. The CDR3 contains 13 residues. Trimming cost V 4 bases and J 2 bases, with 8 bases left between them.